This T cell receptor (beta chain) was observed in a study of T cells in Graves' hyperthyroidism and ophthalmopathy. This clonotype has a count of ten or more. Trimming took 5 bases from V and 2 from J, leaving 11 bases between them. Germline V gene sequence: CDR1 SGHNT, CDR2 YENEEA. The CDR3 is 14 amino acids. Using RNA transcripts as the source, TCR beta CDR3 regions were amplified. The HTBI primer set drove a first-round RT-PCR of the TCR CDR3. TCRdb reanalysed the multiplex PCR reads using MiXCR and keeps one entry per CDR3 protein. The data contain around 500,000 distinct CDR3 sequences, roughly 15% of them singletons.

This sequence joins TRBV11-3 and TRBJ2-3; D ambiguous. The sequencing input was blood. The sequence was collected from a woman aged 40 to 50 with Graves' hyperthyroidism. CDR3 in DNA: TGTGCCAGCAGCATTGACACCTTCACAGATACGCAGTATTTT. This translates into CASSIDTFTDTQYF.